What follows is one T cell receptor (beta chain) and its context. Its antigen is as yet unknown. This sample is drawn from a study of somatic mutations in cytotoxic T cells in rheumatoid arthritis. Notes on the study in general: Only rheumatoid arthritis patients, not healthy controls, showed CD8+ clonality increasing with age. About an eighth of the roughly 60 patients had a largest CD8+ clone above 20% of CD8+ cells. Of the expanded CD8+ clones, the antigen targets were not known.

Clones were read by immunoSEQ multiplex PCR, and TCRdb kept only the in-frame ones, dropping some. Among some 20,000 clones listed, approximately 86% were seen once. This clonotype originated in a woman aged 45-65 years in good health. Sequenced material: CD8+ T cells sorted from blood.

CDR3 loop: CASSLAGVSSTDTQYF. CDR3 coding DNA: TGTGCCAGCAGCTTAGCGGGGGTTTCTAGCACAGATACGCAGTATTTT. The V gene is TRBV13, the J gene TRBJ2-3; TRBD2 might be the D (6 bases). The ends were cut back, 1 base at V and 0 bases at J, with 11 bases in the middle. This CDR3 comprises 16 residues. The V gene's germline CDR1 is PRHDT and CDR2 FYEKMQ (reference sequence).